This passage covers 8 T cell receptor beta chains from one sample sequenced in a study of cytomegalovirus exposure and HLA in healthy donors. Some clones are missing from TCRdb's copy, which holds only in-frame ones; the method was immunoSEQ multiplex PCR. Here the sample spans approximately 150,000 clones, about 89% being singletons. The sample was PBMCs. These receptors originate from a man aged 18 to 35 in good health and CMV-seropositive.

This chain connects TRBV30 to TRBJ2-1, with a tentative D call TRBD1 (7 bases). CDR1 is GTSNPN and CDR2 is SVGIG in the germline V gene (reference sequence). The V gene lost 1 base and the J gene lost 4 bases, with 17 bases spanning the gap. CDR3 length: 16 residues. CDR3 residues: CAWSARRDSLYNEQFF. The CDR3 DNA reads TGTGCCTGGAGTGCCCGGAGGGACAGCCTGTACAATGAGCAGTTCTTC.

The count of this clone is one. The J gene is TRBJ2-1, the V gene TRBV5-6, with D maybe TRBD2 (5 bases). Germline lookup yields CDR1 SGHDT and CDR2 YYEEEE. V dropped 4 bases and J dropped 9 bases, with 14 bases sitting between them. The CDR3 is made up of 13 amino acids. The CDR3 loop is CASSVKLGGEQFF. CDR3 nucleotides: TGTGCCAGCAGCGTGAAACTAGGTGGTGAGCAGTTCTTC.

The genes are TRBV11-2 and TRBJ2-7, with D possibly TRBD2 on 6 matching bases. In germline, CDR1 is SGHAT, CDR2 FQNNGV. Trimming took off 5 bases at V and 3 bases at J, with 14 bases between the two ends. This CDR3 is 14 amino acids long. The CDR3 loop is CASSPGLAFYEQYF. CDR3 bases: TGTGCCAGCAGCCCCGGTCTAGCGTTCTACGAGCAGTACTTC.

V usage is TRBV4-3 and J usage is TRBJ2-1; 9 positions match TRBD2. Germline CDR1 LGHNA, CDR2 YSLEER. The ends lost 1 base at V and 5 bases at J; junction bases unmatched: 6. This CDR3 has 16 amino acids. The DNA for the CDR3 is TGCGCCAGCAGCCAAGTAGCGGGAGTAGGGGACAATGAGCAGTTCTTC. It yields the protein CASSQVAGVGDNEQFF.

The chain links TRBV9 to TRBJ2-1; 10 bases are a match to TRBD2. Germline values: CDR1 SGDLS, CDR2 YYNGEE. The CDR3 is 18 residues long. V was clipped by 2 bases and J by 7 bases; unmatched bases: 15. This CDR3 is CASSVGSGRAGGKNEQFF. Here the CDR3 DNA reads TGTGCCAGCAGCGTTGGGAGCGGGAGGGCCGGGGGGAAGAATGAGCAGTTCTTC.

CDR3 DNA: TGTGCCAGCAGCCCGGGACAGGGACTCACAGATACGCAGTATTTT. It translates to CASSPGQGLTDTQYF. J is TRBJ2-3 and V is TRBV7-9; TRBD1 matches 9 bases. Trimming took 5 bases from V and 2 from J; bases not matched to a gene: 5. Germline assignment: CDR1 SEHNR and CDR2 FQNEAQ (reference sequence). The CDR3 loop spans 15 amino acids.

The chain joins TRBV4-1 to TRBJ2-3; D is ambiguous. Germline V gene sequence: CDR1 MGHRA, CDR2 YSYEKL. The CDR3 totals 16 residues. Trimming took 1 base from V and 8 from J, leaving 19 bases between them. The CDR3 bases are TGCGCCAGCAGCCAAGTTTCATATCATTCTCACGGTACGCAGTATTTT. It encodes CASSQVSYHSHGTQYF.

The gene calls are TRBV19 and TRBJ2-7, with D possibly matching TRBD1 (5 bases). This CDR3 region has 17 residues. The germline CDR1 and CDR2 sequences are LNHDA and SQIVND (reference sequence). Trimming removed 6 bases from V and 6 bases from J, with 27 bases in between. The CDR3 DNA sequence: TGTGCCAGTAGCAAGACGGCCCAAAGTAGGAAGGGGATCGAGCAGTACTTC. It specifies CASSKTAQSRKGIEQYF. Full variable domain (rest looked up from reference TRBV19 and TRBJ2-7): DGGITQSPKYLFRKEGQNVTLSCEQNLNHDAMYWYRQDPGQGLRLIYYSQIVNDFQKGDIAEGYSVSREKKESFPLTVTSAQKNPTAFYLCASSKTAQSRKGIEQYFGPGTRLTVT.